The rows below give T cell receptor beta chains drawn from one sample of a study of T cell repertoires in cytomegalovirus infection. Using its own MiXCR run on the reads, TCRdb lists one record per CDR3 protein. The profile shows roughly 230,000 distinct CDR3 sequences, 17% of them singletons. The sequencing input was CD8+ T cells from PBMCs. The source is a human donor in good health (CMV status not recorded). Some clones in this sample may be carry-over from other donors' samples. CDR3s include the opening cysteine and the closing phenylalanine or tryptophan. A D gene is named only where the DNA matches it firmly. Size is omitted from some rows. Given values are once, few, many or a class for expanded clones.

size | D | J | V | CDR3 | DNA
many | TRBD1 | TRBJ2-7 | TRBV28 | CASSMPRTGTYEQYF | TGTGCCAGCAGTATGCCGAGGACAGGAACCTACGAGCAGTACTTC
few | TRBD1 | TRBJ2-3 | TRBV29-1 | CSVAEARGQPTDTQYF | TGCAGCGTTGCAGAGGCTCGGGGACAGCCAACAGATACGCAGTATTTT
few | TRBD1 | TRBJ2-1 | TRBV7-3 | CASSSDRVEFF | TGTGCCAGCAGCTCCGACAGGGTGGAGTTCTTC
many | - | TRBJ1-1 | TRBV7-8 | CASSFRAGVEAFF | TGTGCCAGCAGCTTTAGGGCAGGGGTTGAAGCTTTCTTT
many | TRBD1 | TRBJ2-7 | TRBV7-2 | CASSPYRDSPYEQYF | TGTGCCAGCAGCCCGTACCGGGACAGCCCCTACGAGCAGTACTTC
- | TRBD1 | TRBJ2-7 | TRBV20-1 | CSARPRDRAVYEQYF | TGCAGTGCCAGACCCCGGGACAGGGCTGTCTACGAGCAGTACTTC
few | TRBD1 | TRBJ1-5 | TRBV28 | CASSEPDREVLNQPQHF | TGTGCCAGCAGTGAACCCGACAGGGAGGTCTTGAATCAGCCCCAGCATTTT
many | TRBD1 | TRBJ2-5 | TRBV2 | CAYEDGDRGRETQYF | TGTGCCTACGAGGACGGGGACAGGGGACGAGAGACCCAGTACTTC
many | - | TRBJ1-1 | TRBV7-9 | CASSFTTTGNLKAFF | TGTGCCAGCAGCTTCACCACGACAGGAAATCTAAAAGCTTTCTTT
- | TRBD2 | TRBJ2-1 | TRBV20-1 | CSVMGLAGGLSSYNEQFF | TGCAGTGTCATGGGACTAGCGGGGGGACTAAGCTCCTACAATGAGCAGTTCTTC
many | TRBD1 | TRBJ2-5 | TRBV7-2 | CASSLAVTGGKQETQYF | TGTGCCAGCAGCTTAGCCGTGACAGGGGGAAAGCAAGAGACCCAGTACTTC
many | - | TRBJ2-5 | TRBV7-6 | CASSPLRSEETQYF | TGTGCCAGCAGCCCACTCCGGTCAGAGGAGACCCAGTACTTC
few | TRBD2 | TRBJ2-2 | TRBV7-9 | CASSPSWRGDTGELFF | TGTGCCAGCAGCCCGTCCTGGCGGGGGGACACCGGGGAGCTGTTTTTT
- | - | TRBJ2-6 | TRBV5-3 | CASSSGANGLTF | TGTGCCAGCAGCTCTGGGGCCAACGGCCTGACTTTC
many | - | TRBJ2-7 | TRBV7-2 | CASSSPLSQAPPYEQYF | TGTGCCAGCAGCTCCCCTTTATCGCAGGCCCCACCCTACGAGCAGTACTTC
few | - | TRBJ2-2 | TRBV7-9 | CASSPGPGVAGELFF | TGTGCCAGCAGCCCAGGACCAGGGGTGGCCGGGGAGCTGTTTTTT
- | TRBD1 | TRBJ2-7 | TRBV5-5 | CASSWTGVSYEQYF | TGTGCCAGCAGCTGGACAGGGGTTAGCTACGAGCAGTACTTC
many | - | TRBJ1-5 | TRBV7-9 | CASSLAGLNQPQHF | TGTGCCAGCAGCTTAGCAGGTTTGAATCAGCCCCAGCATTTT
many | TRBD1 | TRBJ1-5 | TRBV7-8 | CASSAQGADQPQHF | TGTGCCAGCAGCGCCCAGGGGGCCGACCAGCCCCAGCATTTT
- | - | TRBJ1-4 | TRBV5-1 | CASRPGVEANEKLFF | TGCGCCAGCAGGCCAGGGGTGGAAGCTAATGAAAAACTGTTTTTT
many | TRBD1 | TRBJ1-1 | TRBV7-6 | CASSLAGQGGPGTEAFF | TGTGCCAGCAGCTTAGCCGGACAGGGGGGTCCGGGGACTGAAGCTTTCTTT
many | - | TRBJ2-5 | TRBV4-1 | CASSRVGGQETQYF | TGCGCCAGCAGCCGAGTAGGGGGGCAAGAGACCCAGTACTTC
many | - | TRBJ1-1 | TRBV7-8 | CASSLDMGNEAFF | TGTGCCAGCAGCTTAGACATGGGGAACGAAGCTTTCTTT
many | TRBD1 | TRBJ1-1 | TRBV7-9 | CASSGDRGRGLLNTEAFF | TGTGCCAGCAGCGGAGACAGGGGGCGAGGTTTATTGAACACTGAAGCTTTCTTT
few | TRBD1 | TRBJ1-2 | TRBV7-9 | CASSTAGQPSYGYTF | TGTGCCAGCAGCACCGCGGGACAGCCTTCCTATGGCTACACCTTC
- | - | TRBJ1-5 | TRBV2 | CASSEDRALQQPQHF | TGTGCCAGCAGTGAAGACAGGGCACTTCAACAGCCCCAGCATTTT
- | - | TRBJ2-1 | TRBV4-3 | CASSQDSFNNEQFF | TGCGCCAGCAGCCAGGACAGCTTTAACAATGAGCAGTTCTTC
many | - | TRBJ2-1 | TRBV7-9 | CASSLGAPILQGTEQFF | TGTGCCAGCAGCTTAGGAGCGCCCATCTTACAGGGTACTGAGCAGTTCTTC
- | TRBD1 | TRBJ1-1 | TRBV11-2 | CASSLDRDRGQDTEAFF | TGTGCCAGCAGCTTAGACCGGGACAGGGGGCAGGACACTGAAGCTTTCTTT
- | - | TRBJ1-6 | TRBV28 | CASSPITGLSPLHF | TGTGCCAGCAGCCCGATAACAGGGTTGTCACCCCTCCACTTT
- | - | TRBJ2-1 | TRBV5-1 | CASSLVSGFNEQFF | TGCGCCAGCAGCTTGGTTTCAGGGTTCAATGAGCAGTTCTTC
few | TRBD2 | TRBJ2-1 | TRBV29-1 | CSVEGVVAGGRGYNEQFF | TGCAGCGTGGAGGGAGTAGTAGCGGGGGGCCGAGGTTACAATGAGCAGTTCTTC
few | - | TRBJ2-6 | TRBV27 | CASSRGTPDSGANVLTF | TGTGCCAGCAGTCGAGGGACACCTGACTCTGGGGCCAACGTCCTGACTTTC
- | - | TRBJ2-2 | TRBV6-2/TRBV6-3 | CASSYFFGDYTGELFF | TGTGCCAGCAGTTACTTCTTCGGGGACTACACCGGGGAGCTGTTTTTT
many | - | TRBJ2-5 | TRBV12-3/TRBV12-4 | CASSFPTGSGETQYF | TGTGCCAGCAGTTTCCCCACAGGCTCGGGAGAGACCCAGTACTTC
few | - | TRBJ1-4 | TRBV7-6 | CASSLAPQEKLFF | TGTGCCAGCAGCTTAGCGCCGCAGGAAAAACTGTTTTTT
many | - | TRBJ1-5 | TRBV7-8 | CASSPGGSNQPQHF | TGTGCCAGCAGCCCCGGCGGTAGCAATCAGCCCCAGCATTTT
few | TRBD1 | TRBJ2-3 | TRBV29-1 | CSVFPSDRRLFADTQYF | TGCAGCGTTTTTCCTTCGGACAGGCGACTCTTCGCAGATACGCAGTATTTT
- | - | TRBJ1-5 | TRBV20-1 | CSGVAYSNQPQHF | TGCAGTGGGGTAGCTTATAGCAATCAGCCCCAGCATTTT
many | - | TRBJ1-1 | TRBV7-6 | CASSLVDLNTEAFF | TGTGCCAGCAGCTTAGTTGACCTAAACACTGAAGCTTTCTTT
- | - | TRBJ1-1 | TRBV5-1 | CASGLAEMNTEAFF | TGCGCCAGCGGTCTTGCTGAAATGAACACTGAAGCTTTCTTT
few | - | TRBJ1-2 | TRBV20-1 | CSAEYGYTF | TGCAGTGCTGAGTATGGCTACACCTTC
many | TRBD1 | TRBJ2-3 | TRBV5-6 | CASSLAHSKTGDGRTDTQYF | TGTGCCAGCAGCTTGGCCCATTCAAAGACAGGGGATGGGAGAACAGATACGCAGTATTTT
- | - | TRBJ2-3 | TRBV3-1 | CASSQQGASTDTQYF | TGTGCCAGCAGCCAACAAGGGGCCTCCACAGATACGCAGTATTTT
many | TRBD1 | TRBJ2-7 | TRBV9 | CASSATTGLAYEQYF | TGTGCCAGCAGCGCGACGACAGGGCTAGCCTACGAGCAGTACTTC
- | - | TRBJ1-1 | TRBV29-1 | CSVDKGLNTEAFF | TGCAGCGTTGACAAGGGGCTGAACACTGAAGCTTTCTTT
many | - | TRBJ1-5 | TRBV6-5 | CASSYSGYQPQHF | TGTGCCAGCAGTTACAGTGGGTATCAGCCCCAGCATTTT
few | - | TRBJ2-2 | TRBV4-2 | CASSHTTSRGGTGELFF | TGTGCCAGCAGCCACACTACTTCCCGCGGCGGGACCGGGGAGCTGTTTTTT
many | - | TRBJ2-7 | TRBV7-2 | CASSLAGITYEQYF | TGTGCCAGCAGCTTAGCAGGAATAACCTACGAGCAGTACTTC
many | TRBD1 | TRBJ1-1 | TRBV7-2 | CASSLNRGAPSEAFF | TGTGCCAGCAGCTTAAACAGGGGCGCCCCCTCTGAAGCTTTCTTT
few | - | TRBJ2-2 | TRBV28 | CASSLRARAGELFF | TGTGCCAGCAGTTTAAGGGCCCGGGCCGGGGAGCTGTTTTTT